Presented here are 26 T cell receptor beta chains from one specimen sequenced in a study of cytomegalovirus exposure and HLA in healthy donors. Primers for the PCR totalled 60 Vbeta and 13 Jbeta. The table came from immunoSEQ multiplex PCR; TCRdb's copy has only in-frame clones and leaves some out. The table includes 150,000 to 200,000 clones, approximately 83% detected once. Sequencing input: PBMCs. The source is a man between 18 and 29 years old in good health and CMV-seropositive.

This clone occurred a few times. The CDR3 ends on some other residue instead of the conserved phenylalanine or tryptophan, so this is likely a read error. It is unclear where the CDR3 begins or ends on the DNA, so no DNA is shown, and the CDR3 is as TCRdb lists it. V is TRBV4-1 and J is TRBJ1-1; the D call TRBD1 from the table was never checked on the DNA. Germline CDR1 and CDR2: MGHRA and YSYEKL. The CDR3 extends over 13 residues, inclusive of both ends. The CDR3 region is CASSQEARRDRHV.

Notes on this clone: At one boundary the junction diverges from the germline segment, which might be a read error. The DNA of the CDR3 is TGTGCCACCACTAGCGGGGGATCCTGGGGGCGCTTC. Protein: CATTSGGSWGRF. The chain combines TRBV30 with TRBJ2-7; 11 bases line up with TRBD2. CDR3 size: 12 residues. Germline values: CDR1 GTSNPN, CDR2 SVGIG (reference sequence). The full variable domain, in which reference TRBV30 and TRBJ2-7 provide the parts outside the CDR3, is SQTIHQWPATLVQPVGSPLSLECTVEGTSNPNLYWYRQAAGRGLQLLFYSVGIGQISSEVPQNLSASRPQDRQFILSSKKLLLSDSGFYLCATTSGGSWGRFGPGTRLTVT.

The rearrangement links TRBV7-9 to TRBJ1-4, with a tentative D call TRBD1 (6 bases). The germline V gene encodes CDR1 SEHNR and CDR2 FQNEAQ (reference sequence). The ends were cut back, 4 bases at V and 7 bases at J, with 10 bases in the middle. The CDR3 is 13 amino acids. DNA of the CDR3: TGTGCCAGCAGCTCCGGACAGCTTGAAAAACTGTTTTTT. Its protein is CASSSGQLEKLFF.

This chain connects TRBV29-1 to TRBJ2-7; 11 nucleotides agree with TRBD2. The CDR3 extends over 13 amino acids. CDR1 and CDR2 (germline): SQVTM, ANQGSEA. Germline trimming cut 4 bases from V and 3 bases from J; bases unmatched to any gene: 2. The CDR3 loop is CSVVLAGGYEQYF. For the CDR3, the DNA is TGCAGCGTTGTGCTAGCGGGGGGCTACGAGCAGTACTTC.

V usage is TRBV25-1 and J usage is TRBJ1-1; D perhaps matches TRBD1 (6 bases). This CDR3 contains 14 residues. The V end lost 4 bases, the J end lost 7 bases, and 16 bases lay between the germline ends. Germline CDR1 is MGHDK and CDR2 is SYGVNS. The CDR3 bases are TGTGCCAGCAGTGGGTTACCAGGGGAAAGTGAAGCTTTCTTT. Encoded protein: CASSGLPGESEAFF. The full variable domain, completed using reference TRBV25-1 and TRBJ1-1, is EADIYQTPRYLVIGTGKKITLECSQTMGHDKMYWYQQDPGMELHLIHYSYGVNSTEKGDLSSESTVSRIRTEHFPLTLESARPSHTSQYLCASSGLPGESEAFFGQGTRLTVV.

The rearrangement links TRBV19 to TRBJ1-2; TRBD1 is a possible D gene (6 bases). The CDR3 is 15 residues long. Germline CDR1 and CDR2: LNHDA and SQIVND (reference sequence). Trimming pared 3 bases from V and 7 bases from J, leaving 18 bases between. CDR3 bases: TGTGCCAGTAGTATCACCATGGGGGCCAAAGGTGGCTACACCTTC. The encoded protein is CASSITMGAKGGYTF.

The rearrangement joins TRBV15 to TRBJ2-7, with TRBD2 identical over 7 bases. Per germline, CDR1 LNHNV and CDR2 YYDKDF (reference sequence). The CDR3 loop spans 15 amino acids. Unmatched junction bases numbered 5, after V lost 0 bases and J lost 3 bases. CDR3 protein: CATSRDPGGNYEQYF. CDR3 in DNA: TGTGCCACCAGCAGAGACCCGGGGGGAAACTACGAGCAGTACTTC.

This chain uses TRBV5-7 with TRBJ2-2; TRBD1 aligns across 8 bases. TRBV5-7 is designated an ORF whose function remains uncertain. J gave up 9 bases and V 1 base, and 5 bases lay outside the gene matches. The CDR3 loop spans 14 amino acids. CDR3 residues: CASSLRDRGRELFF. The CDR3 DNA reads TGTGCCAGCAGCTTGCGAGACAGGGGCCGGGAGCTGTTTTTT.

The chain employs TRBV2 and TRBJ2-3; 10 bases are shared with TRBD2. Germline V lookup: CDR1 SNHLY, CDR2 FYNNEI. The CDR3 extends over 15 amino acids. The V gene end was trimmed by 5 bases and the J gene end by 5 bases; junction bases not matched to a gene: 7. The CDR3 is CASSRAAGGKDTQYF. Here the CDR3 DNA reads TGTGCCAGCAGTAGAGCAGCGGGGGGGAAAGATACGCAGTATTTT.

The chain uses TRBV29-1 and TRBJ1-2; TRBD1 matches 9 bases. Germline CDR1 is SQVTM and CDR2 is ANQGSEA. The CDR3 extends over 15 amino acids. V shed 8 bases, J shed 3 bases, and the junction held 13 bases outside the gene matches. CDR3 residues: CSTWATDRGDYGYTF. The CDR3 nucleotides are TGCAGCACATGGGCTACGGACAGGGGCGACTATGGCTACACCTTC.

The chain links TRBV14 to TRBJ2-7; possible D gene TRBD2, 6 bases. Trimming left V 1 base short and J 3 bases short, with 7 bases between. Germline V gene data show CDR1 as SGHDN and CDR2 as FVKESK. This CDR3 is built from 13 residues. The CDR3 nucleotides read TGTGCCAGCAGCCAAGCGGAGGGCTACGAGCAGTACTTC. Protein: CASSQAEGYEQYF.

A few counts support this clone. The chain carries TRBV5-6 and TRBJ1-1, with D perhaps matching TRBD1 (5 bases). CDR3 length: 11 residues. Trimming left V 4 bases short and J 8 bases short, with 9 bases between. Germline assignment: CDR1 SGHDT and CDR2 YYEEEE. In DNA form, the CDR3 reads TGTGCCAGCAGCGTGAACAGGGAAGCTTTCTTT. It yields the protein CASSVNREAFF.

The J gene is TRBJ2-5, the V gene TRBV6-1; 9 bases line up with TRBD1. Trimming took 0 bases from V and 5 from J; bases not matched to a gene: 7. The CDR3 totals 16 residues. Germline loops: CDR1 MNHNS, CDR2 SASEGT. CDR3 DNA: TGTGCCAGCAGTGAAGCAAGTGGACAGGGGCGGGAGACCCAGTACTTC. This codes for CASSEASGQGRETQYF.

The rearrangement joins TRBV28 to TRBJ2-7, with 10 bases identical to TRBD1. This CDR3 is built from 15 residues. Trimming cost V 3 bases and J 8 bases; bases outside gene matches: 10. In germline, CDR1 is MDHEN, CDR2 SYDVKM. CDR3 nucleotides: TGTGCCAGCAGTTTTCAAGGGACAGGGGACTGGAAGCAGTACTTC. Its protein product is CASSFQGTGDWKQYF. The entire variable domain, with the rest obtained from reference TRBV28 and TRBJ2-7, is as follows: DVKVTQSSRYLVKRTGEKVFLECVQDMDHENMFWYRQDPGLGLRLIYFSYDVKMKEKGDIPEGYSVSREKKERFSLILESASTNQTSMYLCASSFQGTGDWKQYFGPGTRLTVT.

V usage is TRBV20-1 and J usage is TRBJ1-2; D is possibly TRBD1 (5 bases). V shed 3 bases and J shed 6 bases, with 8 bases lying between them. This CDR3 has 11 amino acids. Germline CDR1 reads DFQATT; CDR2 reads SNEGSKA (reference sequence). The CDR3 loop is CSARTVDGYTF. The CDR3, as DNA: TGCAGTGCTAGGACAGTGGATGGCTACACCTTC.

The chain combines TRBV6-6 with TRBJ1-1; 7 positions agree with TRBD1. The germline CDR1 and CDR2 sequences are MNHNY and SVGAGI (reference sequence). After removal of 6 bases from V and 4 bases from J, the junction contained 8 bases not matched to a gene. This CDR3 has 14 residues. The CDR3 DNA reads as TGTGCCAGCAGGACAGGGAGCGGTAGCACTGAAGCTTTCTTT. It codes for CASRTGSGSTEAFF.

The rearrangement joins TRBV27 to TRBJ2-2, with 10 bases identical to TRBD1. The J segment lost 7 bases and the V segment lost 6 bases, leaving 8 bases of the junction unmatched. The CDR3 is 15 residues long. Germline V gene sequence: CDR1 MNHEY, CDR2 SMNVEV (reference sequence). Here the CDR3 reads CASRGGQGIVGELFF. CDR3 nucleotides: TGTGCCAGCAGAGGGGGACAGGGGATTGTCGGGGAGCTGTTTTTT.

V usage is TRBV13 and J usage is TRBJ2-7, with D maybe TRBD1 (6 bases). Trimming pared 4 bases from V and 3 bases from J, leaving 13 bases between. The CDR3 extends over 14 amino acids. The germline V gene has CDR1 PRHDT and CDR2 FYEKMQ (reference sequence). Here the CDR3 DNA reads TGTGCCAGCAGCTCCCGGGACAACTTCTACGAGCAGTACTTC. Its protein is CASSSRDNFYEQYF. Looking up the rest from reference TRBV13 and TRBJ2-7 gives the full variable domain: AAGVIQSPRHLIKEKRETATLKCYPIPRHDTVYWYQQGPGQDPQFLISFYEKMQSDKGSIPDRFSAQQFSDYHSELNMSSLELGDSALYFCASSSRDNFYEQYFGPGTRLTVT.

Concerning this clone itself: A junction end diverges from the germline sequence, so it may reflect a read error. This chain uses TRBV9 with TRBJ1-6; 8 bases match TRBD1. This CDR3 is 17 amino acids long. Germline-derived CDR1 and CDR2 are SGDLS and YYNGEE. As DNA, the CDR3 is TGTGCCAGCAGCGCGAGGACAGGGAGCTCCTATAATTCACCCCCCCACTTT. This translates into CASSARTGSSYNSPPHF.

The V gene is TRBV7-2, the J gene TRBJ1-2; unclear D gene. This CDR3 comprises 14 residues. The V and J ends lost 1 base and 6 bases respectively, with 12 bases between them. Germline CDR1 and CDR2: SGHTA and FQGNSA. The CDR3 DNA is TGTGCCAGCAGCTTAGATGCGGGTTTCGATGGCTACACCTTC. Its protein is CASSLDAGFDGYTF.

This clone appeared once. This rearrangement joins TRBV5-8 to TRBJ1-1; D is possibly TRBD1 (5 bases). Germline CDR1 reads SGHTS; CDR2 reads YDEGEE. This CDR3 spans 15 amino acids. V gave up 4 bases and J gave up 5 bases, with 18 bases separating them. The CDR3 bases are TGTGCCAGCAGCCACGGTAGGGGTCGAGCGACTGAAGCTTTCTTT. Its translation is CASSHGRGRATEAFF.

V usage is TRBV29-1 and J usage is TRBJ2-5, with D unresolved. Trimming pared 4 bases from V and 3 bases from J, leaving 9 bases between. The germline CDR1 and CDR2 sequences are SQVTM and ANQGSEA. The CDR3 spans 12 residues. In nucleotides, the CDR3 is TGCAGCGTTGGTAGCTCTGAAGAGACCCAGTACTTC. The encoded protein is CSVGSSEETQYF.

The chain carries TRBV5-1 and TRBJ2-5; tentatively, D is TRBD2 (6 bases). V was trimmed by 4 bases and J by 4 bases, leaving 14 bases between them. The V gene's germline CDR1 is SGHRS and CDR2 YFSETQ. CDR3 size: 14 residues. This CDR3 reads CASSQDYLAETQYF. CDR3 nucleotides: TGCGCCAGCAGCCAGGACTATTTGGCAGAGACCCAGTACTTC.

The chain is built from TRBV11-2 and TRBJ1-4, with 7 bases identical to TRBD1. CDR3 length: 15 amino acids. Trimming took 4 bases from V and 10 from J; bases not matched to a gene: 12. Germline CDR1 and CDR2: SGHAT and FQNNGV. The CDR3 DNA reads TGTGCCAGCAGCTCGACCGGGACAGTAAAAGGAAAACTGTTTTTT. It translates to CASSSTGTVKGKLFF.

The gene calls are TRBV6-1 and TRBJ2-6; 9 bases map to TRBD2. This CDR3 comprises 18 residues. Trimming at V came to 3 bases and at J to 0 bases, leaving 6 bases not matched to a gene. Germline-derived CDR1 and CDR2 are MNHNS and SASEGT. CDR3 region: CASSESRGGSSGANVLTF. CDR3 bases: TGTGCCAGCAGTGAGTCGCGGGGGGGAAGCTCTGGGGCCAACGTCCTGACTTTC.

The chain employs TRBV6-6 and TRBJ1-1; no clear D. Trimming pared 0 bases from V and 5 bases from J, leaving 7 bases between. The CDR3 contains 13 residues. Per the germline V gene, CDR1 is MNHNY and CDR2 is SVGAGI (reference sequence). CDR3 loop: CASSYSWRTEAFF. The CDR3 nucleotides read TGTGCCAGCAGTTACTCTTGGAGGACTGAAGCTTTCTTT.